The following is a T cell receptor beta chain sequence with its context. Its antigen is not known. The PCR employed 60 Vbeta primers together with 13 Jbeta primers. In the original workflow: In a later analysis, roughly 86 million unique TCR beta chains included roughly 11 million shared by two or more donors. Using immunoSEQ multiplex PCR, the repertoire was profiled, and TCRdb retains in-frame clones only, with some absent. V and J calls plus clone size are reproduced from that table; the DNA served to infer D and trimming. The data contain roughly 120,000 clones, approximately 73% of them singletons. Regarding donors, all were healthy bone marrow donors. The sample comes from a study of cytomegalovirus exposure and HLA in healthy donors. Study-wide points: Across donors, presence/absence analyses took sequencing depth to be roughly uniform. Immune exposure information available was restricted to CMV serostatus.

Sequenced sample: PBMCs. The clonotype comes from a man in his 60s in good health and CMV-seropositive.

The CDR3 coding sequence is TGTGCCAGCAGGCCCCTTGGGGCGCAGGACGAGCAGTACTTC. Its translation is CASRPLGAQDEQYF. The gene calls are TRBV7-9 and TRBJ2-7, with a tentative D call TRBD1 (5 bases). Deletions cut 6 bases from V and 5 bases from J, with 17 bases between. The CDR3 extends over 14 amino acids. Germline assignment: CDR1 SEHNR and CDR2 FQNEAQ (reference sequence).